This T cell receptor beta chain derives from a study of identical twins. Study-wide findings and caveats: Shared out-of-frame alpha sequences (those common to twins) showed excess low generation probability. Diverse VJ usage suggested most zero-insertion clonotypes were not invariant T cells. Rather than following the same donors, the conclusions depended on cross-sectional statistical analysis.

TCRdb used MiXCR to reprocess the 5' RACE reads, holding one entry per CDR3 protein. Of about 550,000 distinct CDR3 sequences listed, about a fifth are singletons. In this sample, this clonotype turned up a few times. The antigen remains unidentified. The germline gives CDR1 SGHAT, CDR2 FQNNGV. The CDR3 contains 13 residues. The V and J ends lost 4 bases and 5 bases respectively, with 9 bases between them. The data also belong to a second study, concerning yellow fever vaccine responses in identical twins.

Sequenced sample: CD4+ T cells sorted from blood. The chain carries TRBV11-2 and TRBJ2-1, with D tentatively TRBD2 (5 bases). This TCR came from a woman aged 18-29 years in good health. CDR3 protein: CASSSGIDNEQFF. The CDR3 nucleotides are TGTGCCAGCAGCTCGGGGATAGACAATGAGCAGTTCTTC. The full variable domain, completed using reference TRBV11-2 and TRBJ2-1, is EAGVAQSPRYKIIEKRQSVAFWCNPISGHATLYWYQQILGQGPKLLIQFQNNGVVDDSQLPKDRFSAERLKGVDSTLKIQPAKLEDSAVYLCASSSGIDNEQFFGPGTRLTVL.